This passage covers 19 T cell receptor beta chains from one sample sequenced in a study of blood T cell repertoires in COVID-19. Repertoires were generated with immunoSEQ multiplex PCR, while TCRdb's copy carries only in-frame clones and drops some. The sample shows roughly 200,000 clones, about 86% of them seen only once. Sequenced: peripheral blood. The origin of the receptors is a woman between 18 and 29 years old who had recovered from COVID-19.

This chain links TRBV27 with TRBJ1-1, with D tentatively TRBD1 (5 bases). CDR1 is MNHEY and CDR2 is SMNVEV in the germline V gene (reference sequence). The CDR3 contains 12 residues. The V gene lost 6 bases and the J gene lost 4 bases, with 9 bases spanning the gap. CDR3 nucleotide sequence: TGTGCCAGCAGCCGTCAGGGCACTGAAGCTTTCTTT. It codes for CASSRQGTEAFF.

CDR3 coding DNA: TGTGCCAGCAGCCAACAGGGGGATAGCAATCAGCCCCAGCATTTT. Translated: CASSQQGDSNQPQHF. J is TRBJ1-5 and V is TRBV3-1 (or the pseudogene TRBV3-2); 7 bases align to TRBD1. After removal of 2 bases from V and 0 bases from J, the junction contained 1 base not matched to a gene. The CDR3 consists of 15 residues. Germline V gene data show CDR1 as LGHDT and CDR2 as YNNKEL (reference sequence).

The chain carries TRBV6-6 and TRBJ2-7; 10 nucleotides agree with TRBD2. Losses at the gene ends were 6 bases for V and 3 bases for J; bases not matched to a gene: 8. Germline CDR1 is MNHNY and CDR2 is SVGAGI (reference sequence). The CDR3 totals 15 residues. Here the CDR3 reads CASSPTSGALYEQYF. In nucleotides, the CDR3 is TGTGCCAGCAGCCCTACTAGCGGGGCACTCTACGAGCAGTACTTC.

This clone appeared once. The rearrangement joins TRBV18 to TRBJ2-3; D possibly corresponds to TRBD1 (5 bases). Germline-derived CDR1 and CDR2 are KGHSH and LQKENI. V dropped 8 bases and J dropped 2 bases, with 11 bases sitting between them. The CDR3 is 13 residues long. CDR3 in amino acids: CASHEGVTDTQYF. In DNA, the CDR3 is TGTGCCAGCCACGAAGGGGTCACAGATACGCAGTATTTT. Complete variable domain (other parts from reference TRBV18 and TRBJ2-3): NAGVMQNPRHLVRRRGQEARLRCSPMKGHSHVYWYRQLPEEGLKFMVYLQKENIIDESGMPKERFSAEFPKEGPSILRIQQVVRGDSAAYFCASHEGVTDTQYFGPGTRLTVL.

The V call is TRBV7-9, the J call TRBJ1-6; D possibly corresponds to TRBD1 (6 bases). The CDR3 consists of 15 residues. Germline loops: CDR1 SEHNR, CDR2 FQNEAQ (reference sequence). Trimming removed 4 bases at V and 7 bases at J, with 14 bases between. Here the CDR3 DNA reads TGTGCCAGCAGCTCGCTGACAGGAAGAAATTCACCCCTCCACTTT. Amino acid sequence: CASSSLTGRNSPLHF.

This clone was counted once. The rearrangement joins TRBV6-6 to TRBJ1-1; a weak D match, TRBD1 (6 bases). The V and J ends lost 7 bases and 0 bases respectively, with 15 bases between them. Germline V CDR1 and CDR2: MNHNY, SVGAGI (reference sequence). CDR3 length: 15 residues. The CDR3 nucleotides read TGTGCCAGCACCCAGGGGAGACAGCTGAACACTGAAGCTTTCTTT. Amino acid sequence: CASTQGRQLNTEAFF.

The rearrangement uses TRBV5-1 and TRBJ2-1; 14 bases align to TRBD2. This CDR3 has 18 residues. J lost 0 bases, V lost 3 bases, and 5 bases had no gene match. CDR1 is SGHRS, CDR2 YFSETQ, per germline. The CDR3 sequence is CASSSPTSGGDSYNEQFF. For the CDR3, the DNA is TGCGCCAGCAGCTCACCGACTAGCGGGGGGGACTCCTACAATGAGCAGTTCTTC.

J is TRBJ1-1 and V is TRBV5-6, with D possibly being TRBD1 (6 bases). The germline gives CDR1 SGHDT, CDR2 YYEEEE. The V end lost 4 bases, the J end lost 3 bases, and 19 bases lay between the germline ends. There are 16 residues in the CDR3. This chain's CDR3 is CASSPVGGASYTEAFF. The CDR3, as DNA: TGTGCCAGCAGCCCAGTTGGGGGGGCGTCGTACACTGAAGCTTTCTTT.

V is TRBV6-5 and J is TRBJ1-5; D possibly corresponds to TRBD1 (6 bases). V lost 7 bases to trimming and J lost 5 bases, with 12 bases between them. Germline loops: CDR1 MNHEY, CDR2 SVGAGI. The CDR3 has 13 amino acids. DNA for the CDR3: TGTGCCAGCAACTACAGGGTTGATCAGCCCCAGCATTTT. Protein product: CASNYRVDQPQHF.

The chain uses TRBV11-1 and TRBJ2-3; D is possibly TRBD1 (5 bases). V was clipped by 2 bases and J by 0 bases, with 12 bases between them. This CDR3 spans 16 amino acids. CDR1 and CDR2 (germline): SGHAT, FQDESV (reference sequence). CDR3 protein: CASSLWGSISTDTQYF. The DNA of the CDR3 is TGTGCCAGCAGCTTATGGGGCAGCATTAGCACAGATACGCAGTATTTT.

The chain has TRBV29-1 and TRBJ2-1; D remains ambiguous. The CDR3 has 17 residues. Trimming removed 6 bases at V and 2 bases at J, with 23 bases between. CDR1 SQVTM and CDR2 ANQGSEA come from the germline V gene. Here the CDR3 reads CSVSSEIDGGPYNEQFF. CDR3 bases: TGCAGCGTATCCTCCGAAATTGACGGCGGTCCCTACAATGAGCAGTTCTTC.

The V gene is TRBV3-1 (or the pseudogene TRBV3-2), the J gene TRBJ2-6; maybe TRBD2 (7 bases). The length of the CDR3 is 16 residues. CDR1 is LGHDT and CDR2 is YNNKEL in the germline V gene (reference sequence). V was shortened by 1 base and J by 4 bases, with 11 bases between the two germline ends. The CDR3 nucleotides read TGTGCCAGCAGCCAAGTGGGGGGGCAAGGGGCCAACGTCCTGACTTTC. Protein product: CASSQVGGQGANVLTF.

The J gene is TRBJ2-1, the V gene TRBV2; D possibly corresponds to TRBD2 (5 bases). Germline loops: CDR1 SNHLY, CDR2 FYNNEI. V was pared by 3 bases and J by 5 bases, with 11 bases between. The length of the CDR3 is 14 residues. For the CDR3, the DNA is TGTGCCAGCAGTGATGGTGACTATAACAATGAGCAGTTCTTC. Its translation: CASSDGDYNNEQFF.

The chain employs TRBV24-1 and TRBJ1-2; D remains ambiguous. Per the germline V gene, CDR1 is KGHDR and CDR2 is SFDVKD. The CDR3 consists of 14 residues. Trimming shortened V by 0 bases and J by 5 bases, and 9 bases separated the two germline ends. The CDR3 region has the DNA TGTGCCACCAGTGATTTGTCCGGACTATATGGCTACACCTTC. It yields the protein CATSDLSGLYGYTF.

This chain joins TRBV15 and TRBJ1-5; 7 positions agree with TRBD1. Germline-derived CDR1 and CDR2 are LNHNV and YYDKDF (reference sequence). V trimming: 0 bases; J trimming: 6 bases; junction bases outside the gene matches: 5. The CDR3 extends over 15 amino acids. CDR3 protein: CATSRDRQGSQPQHF. In DNA, the CDR3 is TGTGCCACCAGCAGAGATCGACAGGGCAGTCAGCCCCAGCATTTT.

V is TRBV10-3 and J is TRBJ1-4, with D possibly matching TRBD1 (6 bases). Trimming cost V 0 bases and J 5 bases, with 10 bases left between them. From germline, CDR1 is ENHRY and CDR2 SYGVKD. The CDR3 consists of 15 residues. The CDR3 nucleotides read TGTGCCATCAGTGAGTCCAGGGGTCCAAATGAAAAACTGTTTTTT. It is translated as CAISESRGPNEKLFF.

The chain has TRBV19 and TRBJ2-7, with 7 positions matching TRBD2. Germline V CDR1 and CDR2: LNHDA, SQIVND (reference sequence). The CDR3 extends over 14 amino acids. J lost 4 bases, V lost 6 bases, and 9 bases had no gene match. This CDR3 is CASSGAGEGYEQYV. Written as DNA, the CDR3 is TGTGCCAGTAGCGGGGCGGGAGAGGGATACGAGCAGTACGTC.

This clone was recorded only once. The V and J genes are TRBV6-1 and TRBJ1-1; TRBD1 might be the D (5 bases). The CDR3 extends over 14 amino acids. Looked up from germline, CDR1 is MNHNS and CDR2 is SASEGT. The V end was cut by 1 base, the J end by 5 bases, with 11 bases between. The DNA of the CDR3 is TGTGCCAGCAGTGAAGGACAGAAAGGAACTGAAGCTTTCTTT. Amino acids: CASSEGQKGTEAFF.

In regard to this clone: Additional DNA sequences in this sample encode the identical CDR3. The chain links TRBV15 to TRBJ2-5; D is possibly TRBD2 (5 bases). Germline assignment: CDR1 LNHNV and CDR2 YYDKDF (reference sequence). Trimming left V 4 bases short and J 3 bases short, with 6 bases between. The CDR3 loop spans 12 amino acids. The CDR3 loop is CATSTSKETQYF. DNA for the CDR3: TGTGCCACCAGCACTAGCAAAGAGACCCAGTACTTC.